The present entry profiles one TCR beta chain with its context. The antigen is not known. Via MiXCR, TCRdb re-called the 5' RACE reads, giving one row per CDR3 protein. Among 500,000 to 650,000 distinct CDR3 sequences listed, about 20% were seen once. The data derive from a study of T-cell memory formation after mild COVID-19. General study findings and limits: Clones that shrank (day 15 to 85) were balanced CD4/CD8, whereas later expanders leaned CD4+. Pre-infection memory carried some responding clones, suggesting that cross-reactive memory joined. What remained unconfirmed was the SARS-CoV-2 specificity of second-wave clones peaking on day 37.

The source material was PBMCs or a T cell subset sorted from them (not recorded which). The sequence was obtained from an adult woman who had mild COVID-19 (a few samples of this study predate the infection). Cell type and time point are not known.

The CDR3 loop is CASSPGGTGSYTF. In nucleotides, the CDR3 is TGTGCCAGCTCACCAGGAGGGACAGGGAGCTACACCTTC. This chain connects TRBV18 to TRBJ1-2, with 9 bases fitting TRBD1. The CDR3 spans 13 residues. The J segment lost 9 bases and the V segment lost 2 bases, leaving 4 bases of the junction unmatched. Germline V gives CDR1 KGHSH, CDR2 LQKENI.